This T cell receptor beta chain is from a study of glioma-infiltrating T cells (dated by TCRdb to 2016 to 2017). Looking at the study overall: Sequencing of TCR alpha- and beta-chain repertoires was performed on glioma tissue, on non-neoplastic brain tissue, and on matched peripheral blood mononuclear cells. Each tissue-infiltrating repertoire was compared with the same patient's peripheral blood repertoire to measure divergence between tissue and blood T-cell populations. The paired cohort comprised three low-grade glioma patients, 7 or 8 primary glioblastoma patients and three non-glioma patients contributing non-neoplastic brain tissue.

CDR1 and CDR2 (MNHEY, SMNVEV) derive from the germline V gene (reference sequence). From the cysteine through the phenylalanine, the CDR3 covers 15 amino acids. CDR3 DNA only is kept here, 45 bases in frame from base 1. V and J lose 5 bases and 9 bases, and a span of 17 bases separates them. The iRepertoire nested amplicon-rescue multiplex PCR (arm-PCR) platform was used to amplify TCR alpha and beta CDR3 regions from RNA. For one-step reverse transcription and amplification, roughly 85-400 ng of tissue mRNA or PBMC total RNA was used as input. Following bead purification, Illumina adapters were added through a secondary multiplex PCR, and the libraries were then gel-purified between 200 and 400 bp. Demultiplexing relied on internal 6-nucleotide barcodes carried by the libraries. Sequencing of libraries was performed on an Illumina MiSeq with 2x220 or 2x250 nucleotide paired-end reads. In the paper's pipeline: FLASH 1.2.11 was used to merge paired reads, and BWA-MEM then aligned the reads to the GRCh37 human genome before TRA and TRB reads were extracted. An IMGT-derived reference of cassette sequences and CDR3 motifs, with pseudogenes included, was used for V and J assignment. Three-frame translation of reads was performed, and productive CDR3s were defined as those with a C...FGXG motif and no stop codons. Unique combinations of V-J cassette pair and CDR3 amino acid sequence were defined as clonotypes. Hamming distance filtering was applied to reads, with thresholds set by the sequence error rate of each sample in mapped regions. TCRdb itself trimmed the public reads at Q25 with fastp, ran MiXCR and retained productive beta chains. For every CDR3 protein sequence, its rows merge into one entry that carries the most common genes and DNA. TCRdb, not the authors, supplied the V and J calls. Within this sample are about 140,000 distinct CDR3 sequences, with roughly 43% of them counted one time only. Jointly, the top ten make up about a fifth of the sample.

This clonotype was found a few times. Its antigen has not been determined. No much larger clone is present one base from it, and per-base qualities are unavailable. Study-wide findings and limitations: Very few CDR3 sequences were found to be shared between tissue and blood, and this scarcity was attributed to high CDR3 diversity and limited sampling. VJ-independent divergence between tissue and blood was below expectation in non-neoplastic patients but above expectation in all gliomas, especially low-grade gliomas. Small numbers underpinned the group comparisons: 8 or 9 glioblastoma patients, three low-grade glioma patients and three non-neoplastic patients.

This TCR was sampled from a human donor with low-grade glioma or glioblastoma, undergoing nonglioma brain surgery, or in good health (not recorded which). Rearrangement joined TRBV27 to TRBJ1-6, with the D gene not clear enough to name. Sequencing was performed on glioma tissue, nonneoplastic brain tissue, or PBMCs (not recorded which). The DNA sequence is given as TGTGCCAGCAGTAGACTAACCGGGCCAGGTTCACCCCTCCACTTT. Protein translation: CASSRLTGPGSPLHF.